This T cell receptor (beta chain) was identified during a study of cytomegalovirus exposure and HLA in healthy donors. The study's findings and limits: With further analysis later on, most CMV-associated TCR beta chains appeared HLA-restricted. Researchers reported in a later analysis that a missense DCLRE1C variant was tied to TCR beta V- and J-gene trimming. It was 164 TCR beta chains that were listed as cytomegalovirus-associated.

PCR involved 60 Vbeta and 13 Jbeta primers. The authors' processing: In a later analysis, of about 80 million unique beta chains, approximately 10 million appeared in at least two donors. The assay was immunoSEQ multiplex PCR, and TCRdb's table has in-frame clones only and misses some. V and J calls and clone size are copied from that table; D and trimming were computed from the DNA. Among 100,000 to 150,000 clones, more than 65% were seen once, and the ten largest hold under 2%. Germline-derived CDR1 and CDR2 are MGHRA and YSYEKL. This CDR3 is 14 amino acids long. V was trimmed by 4 bases and J by 9 bases, leaving 15 bases between them. This clone appeared a few times. Its antigen is not identified.

This clonotype was sampled from a young man in good health and CMV-seronegative. The J gene is TRBJ2-2, the V gene TRBV4-1; D is perhaps TRBD1 (6 bases). Sequenced input: PBMCs. The CDR3, as DNA: TGCGCCAGCAGCCGTCCGGACAGTTACCGGGAGCTGTTTTTT. Its translation: CASSRPDSYRELFF.